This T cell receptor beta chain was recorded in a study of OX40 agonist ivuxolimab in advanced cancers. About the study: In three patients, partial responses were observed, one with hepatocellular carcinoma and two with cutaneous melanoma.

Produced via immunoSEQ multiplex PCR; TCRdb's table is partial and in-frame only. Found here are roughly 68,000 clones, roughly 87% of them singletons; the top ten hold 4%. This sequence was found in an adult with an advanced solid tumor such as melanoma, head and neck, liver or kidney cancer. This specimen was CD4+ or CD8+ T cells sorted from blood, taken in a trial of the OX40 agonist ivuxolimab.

The CDR3 region has the DNA TGTGCCAGTAGTACCGGGACAGGGGGTGGAAACACCATATATTTT. Translation: CASSTGTGGGNTIYF. V gene TRBV19 combines with J gene TRBJ1-3; 11 bases are a match to TRBD1. Trimming cost V 4 bases and J 3 bases; bases outside gene matches: 2. The CDR3 consists of 15 residues. Germline CDR1 and CDR2: LNHDA and SQIVND (reference sequence).